The 12 T cell receptor beta chains listed next were all sequenced from one sample in a study of siplizumab effects on memory and regulatory T cells. Measured with immunoSEQ multiplex PCR; TCRdb has only the in-frame clones, and not every one. The table includes roughly 100,000 clones, more than 85% detected once. Sequencing was done on a sample of CD8+ T cells sorted from blood. Receptor source: a human donor in good health.

This clone was counted between two and nine times. This chain connects TRBV6-1 to TRBJ2-1; 8 bases line up with TRBD2. V lost 2 bases and J lost 0; bases outside the gene matches: 0. The CDR3 is 15 amino acids. The germline V gene has CDR1 MNHNS and CDR2 SASEGT. The CDR3 spells CASSELAGSYNEQFF. Written as DNA, the CDR3 is TGTGCCAGCAGTGAACTAGCGGGCTCCTACAATGAGCAGTTCTTC.

V and J are TRBV19 and TRBJ2-7; tentatively, D is TRBD2 (5 bases). The CDR3 covers 14 residues. V was pared by 1 base and J by 3 bases, with 10 bases between. Germline assignment: CDR1 LNHDA and CDR2 SQIVND (reference sequence). This chain's CDR3 is CASSIVASGYEQYF. The CDR3 nucleotides are TGTGCCAGTAGTATAGTAGCGAGCGGCTACGAGCAGTACTTC.

The DNA for the CDR3 is TGTGCCAGCAGCCTAACCGGGACAGGGATTAACTATGGCTACACCTTC. The encoded protein is CASSLTGTGINYGYTF. The chain joins TRBV7-9 to TRBJ1-2; TRBD1 aligns across 9 bases. The CDR3 has 16 residues. V shed 5 bases, J shed 1 base, and the junction held 8 bases outside the gene matches. CDR1 is SEHNR and CDR2 is FQNEAQ in the germline V gene (reference sequence).

The CDR3 reads CASSALAGGFEVRTQYF. In nucleotides, the CDR3 is TGTGCCAGCAGCGCTTTAGCGGGAGGGTTCGAGGTGAGGACGCAGTATTTT. The chain couples TRBV9 to TRBJ2-3; TRBD2 aligns across 11 bases. With V trimmed by 3 bases and J by 9 bases, 15 bases remained unmatched. Germline V gene lookup returns CDR1 SGDLS and CDR2 YYNGEE. This CDR3 comprises 17 residues.

The chain has TRBV5-8 and TRBJ1-1, with a possible D match to TRBD1 (6 bases). The CDR3 has 12 residues. V lost 6 bases to trimming and J lost 8 bases, with 14 bases between them. CDR1 is SGHTS and CDR2 is YDEGEE in the germline V gene. The CDR3 DNA is TGTGCCAGCAACCAAGGGGGAGAAGAAGCTTTCTTT. It specifies CASNQGGEEAFF.

The rearrangement uses TRBV7-2 and TRBJ1-5, with D tentatively TRBD1 (6 bases). V lost 1 base, J lost 6 bases, and 10 bases lay in between. CDR3 length: 14 residues. The germline gives CDR1 SGHTA, CDR2 FQGNSA. CDR3 nucleotide sequence: TGTGCCAGCAGCTTAGAGGTAGGGGGTCAGCCCCAGCATTTT. It yields the protein CASSLEVGGQPQHF.

The rearrangement uses TRBV25-1 and TRBJ2-1, with 10 bases identical to TRBD1. The CDR3 spans 16 residues. Trimming at V came to 4 bases and at J to 8 bases, leaving 11 bases not matched to a gene. Germline CDR1 is MGHDK and CDR2 is SYGVNS. CDR3 bases: TGTGCCAGCAGTGTATCTACCGGGACAGGGGAGGATGAGCAGTTCTTC. Amino acid sequence: CASSVSTGTGEDEQFF. The variable domain in full, with the rest retrieved from reference TRBV25-1 and TRBJ2-1, is EADIYQTPRYLVIGTGKKITLECSQTMGHDKMYWYQQDPGMELHLIHYSYGVNSTEKGDLSSESTVSRIRTEHFPLTLESARPSHTSQYLCASSVSTGTGEDEQFFGPGTRLTVL.

The chain has TRBV11-2 and TRBJ1-6; no clear D. Per germline, CDR1 SGHAT and CDR2 FQNNGV. The CDR3 consists of 15 residues. The V and J ends lost 4 bases and 2 bases respectively, with 9 bases between them. In nucleotides, the CDR3 is TGTGCCAGCAGCTCCACGGAACCCTATAATTCACCCCTCCACTTT. Its translation: CASSSTEPYNSPLHF.

The chain joins TRBV30 to TRBJ2-5, with 10 nucleotides matching TRBD2. The CDR3 sequence is 20 residues long. The V gene end was trimmed by 0 bases and the J gene end by 3 bases; junction bases not matched to a gene: 19. Germline assignment: CDR1 GTSNPN and CDR2 SVGIG (reference sequence). The CDR3 here is CAWSVLLLIGLAAPEETQYF. As DNA, the CDR3 is TGTGCCTGGAGTGTACTTCTGCTTATTGGACTAGCGGCCCCTGAAGAGACCCAGTACTTC. The variable domain in full, completed from reference TRBV30 and TRBJ2-5, reads SQTIHQWPATLVQPVGSPLSLECTVEGTSNPNLYWYRQAAGRGLQLLFYSVGIGQISSEVPQNLSASRPQDRQFILSSKKLLLSDSGFYLCAWSVLLLIGLAAPEETQYFGPGTRLLVL.

The genes are TRBV4-3 and TRBJ1-5; the match to TRBD1 covers 8 bases. The CDR3 length is 18 residues. CDR1 LGHNA and CDR2 YSLEER come from the germline V gene. Trimming at V came to 0 bases and at J to 0 bases, leaving 7 bases not matched to a gene. DNA of the CDR3: TGCGCCAGCAGCCAAGAAGTACAGGGGGGAGATAGCAATCAGCCCCAGCATTTT. Its translation is CASSQEVQGGDSNQPQHF.

As regards this clone: The sample carries other DNA sequences with the same CDR3. This chain links TRBV4-3 with TRBJ2-7; D might be TRBD1 (5 bases). CDR1 is LGHNA, CDR2 YSLEER, per germline. V was shortened by 3 bases and J by 0 bases, with 12 bases between the two germline ends. The CDR3 loop spans 15 amino acids. This chain's CDR3 is CASSQTETSSYEQYF. The CDR3 bases are TGCGCCAGCAGCCAGACAGAGACGAGCTCCTACGAGCAGTACTTC.

The chain carries TRBV7-9 and TRBJ2-1; TRBD1 aligns across 9 bases. Trimming removed 7 bases from V and 1 base from J; junction bases left unmatched: 5. This CDR3 spans 15 amino acids. Germline V gene data show CDR1 as SEHNR and CDR2 as FQNEAQ (reference sequence). This chain's CDR3 is CASNPDRGSYNEQFF. CDR3 nucleotides: TGTGCCAGCAACCCCGACAGGGGGTCCTACAATGAGCAGTTCTTC.